These 24 T cell receptor beta chains were all obtained from the same sample, sequenced in a study of blood T cell repertoires in COVID-19. The method was immunoSEQ multiplex PCR; TCRdb's version includes in-frame clones alone and lacks a portion of them. The table records 400,000 to 450,000 clones, around nine tenths of them present only once. Material: peripheral blood. The receptor source for this set is a man younger than 35 with COVID-19, enrolled during active disease.

V usage is TRBV29-1 and J usage is TRBJ2-1; TRBD1 aligns across 9 bases. V lost 4 bases, J lost 4 bases, and 8 bases stayed unmatched. Germline V gives CDR1 SQVTM, CDR2 ANQGSEA. This CDR3 has 15 amino acids. The CDR3 sequence is CSVVGTGPSYNEQFF. CDR3 coding DNA: TGCAGCGTTGTGGGGACAGGGCCTTCTTACAATGAGCAGTTCTTC.

This clone was picked up one time. This chain uses TRBV10-2 with TRBJ2-1, with D perhaps matching TRBD1 (7 bases). CDR3 size: 14 residues. CDR1 WSHSY and CDR2 SAAADI come from the germline V gene. V was shortened by 10 bases and J by 6 bases, with 19 bases between the two germline ends. For the CDR3, the DNA is TGCGCCACAACGATCAGGGGGGCTCGCAATGAGCAGTTCTTC. Encoded protein: CATTIRGARNEQFF.

The genes are TRBV4-1 and TRBJ2-1; the match to TRBD2 covers 13 bases. Trimming at V came to 0 bases and at J to 10 bases, leaving 3 bases not matched to a gene. The CDR3 extends over 15 amino acids. Germline values: CDR1 MGHRA, CDR2 YSYEKL. Here the CDR3 reads CASSQDPLAGGEQFF. DNA of the CDR3: TGCGCCAGCAGCCAAGACCCACTAGCGGGAGGGGAGCAGTTCTTC.

This clone has only one observation. The chain is built from TRBV7-9 and TRBJ1-4; D ambiguous. Germline values: CDR1 SEHNR, CDR2 FQNEAQ (reference sequence). V was shortened by 3 bases and J by 13 bases, with 15 bases between the two germline ends. The CDR3 consists of 13 residues. CDR3 sequence: CASSLEPGGPLFF. CDR3 coding DNA: TGTGCCAGCAGCTTGGAACCTGGAGGGCCACTGTTTTTT.

The chain recombines TRBV19 with TRBJ2-1; 9 bases agree with TRBD2. Germline-derived CDR1 and CDR2 are LNHDA and SQIVND (reference sequence). The CDR3 has 16 amino acids. With V trimmed by 3 bases and J by 0 bases, 3 bases remained unmatched. The CDR3 is CASSIAGGPSYNEQFF. The CDR3 DNA is TGTGCCAGTAGTATCGCGGGAGGGCCCTCCTACAATGAGCAGTTCTTC.

This clone appeared once. The chain is built from TRBV12-3 or TRBV12-4 and TRBJ1-5; D unclear. This CDR3 has 13 amino acids. Trimming stripped 1 base from V and 5 bases from J, with 6 bases between. This CDR3 reads CASSLVPYQPQHF. The CDR3 DNA follows: TGTGCCAGCAGTTTAGTCCCGTATCAGCCCCAGCATTTT.

The V call is TRBV6-5, the J call TRBJ1-4; 8 bases are a match to TRBD1. The germline CDR1 and CDR2 sequences are MNHEY and SVGAGI. V trimming: 2 bases; J trimming: 13 bases; junction bases outside the gene matches: 12. The CDR3 runs to 15 residues. The CDR3 sequence: CASSYRLAGGNGLFF. CDR3 sequence (DNA): TGTGCCAGCAGTTACCGGTTGGCAGGGGGCAATGGACTGTTTTTT.

The V and J genes are TRBV30 and TRBJ2-1; 11 positions agree with TRBD2. This CDR3 contains 14 residues. Germline CDR1 reads GTSNPN; CDR2 reads SVGIG (reference sequence). The ends lost 2 bases at V and 4 bases at J; junction bases unmatched: 1. The CDR3 bases are TGTGCCTGGAGTCGACTAGCGGGGTACAATGAGCAGTTCTTC. It specifies CAWSRLAGYNEQFF.

This clone was found a few times. V and J are TRBV7-9 and TRBJ1-3; D ambiguous. V was pared by 5 bases and J by 0 bases, with 17 bases between. The germline V gene encodes CDR1 SEHNR and CDR2 FQNEAQ (reference sequence). This CDR3 has 17 residues. This CDR3 is CASSPWETPFSGNTIYF. The CDR3 DNA follows: TGTGCCAGCAGCCCCTGGGAGACGCCCTTCTCTGGAAACACCATATATTTT.

The rearrangement links TRBV23-1 to TRBJ1-5; no definite D call. TRBV23-1 is placed among ORFs of uncertain function. V shed 3 bases and J shed 2 bases, with 20 bases lying between them. This CDR3 is built from 18 residues. CDR3 protein: CASSHQERSPRGNQPQHF. CDR3 nucleotides: TGCGCCAGCAGTCATCAGGAGCGGTCCCCCCGGGGCAATCAGCCCCAGCATTTT.

The sample holds one count of this clone. Within the sample, other DNA sequences also encode this same CDR3. The rearrangement joins TRBV12-3 or TRBV12-4 to TRBJ2-3; D unresolved. This CDR3 spans 13 amino acids. Trimming removed 6 bases at V and 0 bases at J, with 7 bases between. The DNA for the CDR3 is TGTGCCAGCAGCCGTCTCAGCACAGATACGCAGTATTTT. This encodes CASSRLSTDTQYF.

The rearrangement links TRBV4-1 to TRBJ2-2, with D maybe TRBD1 (6 bases). CDR3 length: 13 amino acids. The ends were cut back, 6 bases at V and 3 bases at J, with 8 bases in the middle. CDR1 is MGHRA, CDR2 YSYEKL, per germline. The CDR3 loop reads CASSHRDTGELFF. The CDR3 nucleotides read TGCGCCAGCAGTCACAGGGACACCGGGGAGCTGTTTTTT.

DNA of the CDR3: TGTGCCAGCAGCATAATTAGCGGGAGGGCCAGCACCGGGGAGCTGTTTTTT. Translating gives CASSIISGRASTGELFF. The chain joins TRBV7-6 to TRBJ2-2, with 11 nucleotides matching TRBD2. Trimming at V came to 5 bases and at J to 4 bases, leaving 9 bases not matched to a gene. Germline V gives CDR1 SGHVS, CDR2 FNYEAQ. The CDR3 extends over 17 amino acids.

This chain links TRBV3-1 (or the pseudogene TRBV3-2) with TRBJ2-3; maybe TRBD2 (5 bases). This CDR3 has 14 residues. Germline CDR1 reads LGHDT; CDR2 reads YNNKEL (reference sequence). With 1 base removed from V and 6 bases from J, the gap between germline ends came to 11 bases. CDR3 loop: CASSQAGGSDTQYF. The CDR3 DNA follows: TGTGCCAGCAGCCAAGCTGGCGGGTCTGATACGCAGTATTTT.

Concerning this clone: This CDR3 is also generated by other DNA sequences in the sample. V and J are TRBV6-5 and TRBJ1-4; 12 nucleotides line up with TRBD1. The germline gives CDR1 MNHEY, CDR2 SVGAGI. This CDR3 is 15 amino acids long. Trimming took 2 bases from V and 7 from J; bases not matched to a gene: 2. In nucleotides, the CDR3 is TGTGCCAGCAGTTACGGGGACAGGGGGCTTGAAAAACTGTTTTTT. This translates into CASSYGDRGLEKLFF.

This chain uses TRBV6-4 with TRBJ1-1; D call uncertain. The germline gives CDR1 MRHNA, CDR2 SNTAGT. This CDR3 region has 14 residues. V lost 0 bases to trimming and J lost 6 bases, with 11 bases between them. The CDR3 bases are TGTGCCAGCAGTGACTCGAGGAAGTTGCCTGAAGCTTTCTTT. It specifies CASSDSRKLPEAFF.

V and J are TRBV3-1 (or the pseudogene TRBV3-2) and TRBJ2-5; 9 bases are shared with TRBD2. The junction had 6 bases not matched to a gene; V was cut back by 5 bases and J by 5 bases. Per germline, CDR1 LGHDT and CDR2 YNNKEL (reference sequence). The CDR3 runs 14 residues. The CDR3 spells CASSASGGRETQYF. The CDR3 DNA follows: TGTGCCAGCAGCGCCAGCGGGGGGCGCGAGACCCAGTACTTC.

The gene calls are TRBV19 and TRBJ2-7, with D possibly TRBD2 on 6 matching bases. Germline V gene data show CDR1 as LNHDA and CDR2 as SQIVND (reference sequence). Between the trimmed V and J ends, which lost 5 bases and 0 bases, there was a span of 14 bases. This CDR3 comprises 15 residues. CDR3: CASSPLANPSYEQYF. The CDR3 DNA reads TGTGCCAGTAGTCCCCTAGCGAACCCCTCCTACGAGCAGTACTTC.

The chain is built from TRBV12-3 or TRBV12-4 and TRBJ2-1; 10 bases map to TRBD2. Trimming took 6 bases from V and 14 from J; bases not matched to a gene: 10. The CDR3 length is 13 residues. For the CDR3, the DNA is TGTGCCAGCAGGATGACTAGCGGGTATGTAGAGTTCTTC. Translation: CASRMTSGYVEFF.

The V gene is TRBV5-6, the J gene TRBJ2-7; possible D gene TRBD1, 5 bases. Per germline, CDR1 SGHDT and CDR2 YYEEEE. The CDR3 is 14 amino acids. V was pared by 4 bases and J by 6 bases, with 17 bases between. Written as DNA, the CDR3 is TGTGCCAGCAGCACCCAATCGAAGCAGGGCGAGCAGTACTTC. It encodes CASSTQSKQGEQYF.

This chain connects TRBV5-1 to TRBJ2-1; tentatively, D is TRBD1 (6 bases). Deletions cut 2 bases from V and 1 base from J, with 16 bases between. Germline V gene sequence: CDR1 SGHRS, CDR2 YFSETQ. The CDR3 has 17 amino acids. Here the CDR3 DNA reads TGCGCCAGCAGCTTAGCGGTAAACAGGGCTTCCTACAATGAGCAGTTCTTC. It encodes CASSLAVNRASYNEQFF.

This chain uses TRBV7-9 with TRBJ2-3, with TRBD1 as a possible D gene (5 bases). The CDR3 totals 11 residues. The V end was cut by 5 bases, the J end by 6 bases, with 6 bases between. Germline-derived CDR1 and CDR2 are SEHNR and FQNEAQ (reference sequence). Written as DNA, the CDR3 is TGTGCCAGCAGCGGGGCGGATACGCAGTATTTT. Translated, it gives CASSGADTQYF.

Of note for this clone: Distinct nucleotide sequences in the sample also encode this CDR3. The chain joins TRBV2 to TRBJ2-3, with 13 positions matching TRBD2. The CDR3 has 15 amino acids. Germline lookup yields CDR1 SNHLY and CDR2 FYNNEI. After removal of 1 base from V and 5 bases from J, the junction contained 0 bases not matched to a gene. The CDR3 DNA is TGTGCCAGCAGTGAAGGACTAGCGGGGGGAGATACGCAGTATTTT. Amino acids: CASSEGLAGGDTQYF.

The chain links TRBV10-2 to TRBJ2-2, with 14 nucleotides matching TRBD2. J was trimmed by 3 bases and V by 8 bases; bases with no gene match: 5. Germline CDR1 is WSHSY and CDR2 is SAAADI. CDR3 size: 16 residues. CDR3 amino acids: CASGTSGRKDTGELFF. The CDR3 region has the DNA TGCGCCAGCGGGACTAGCGGGAGAAAGGACACCGGGGAGCTGTTTTTT.